The 16 T cell receptor beta chains below come from one sample, sequenced in a study of early T cells in non-severe SARS-CoV-2 infection. Via MiXCR, TCRdb re-called the 5' RACE reads, giving one row per CDR3 protein. The data hold some 80,000 distinct CDR3 sequences, with around 5% observed a single time. The specimen comprised whole blood, sampled at baseline. The receptors here all came from an adult who was a healthcare worker with PCR-confirmed SARS-CoV-2 infection or an uninfected control (not recorded which).

This clonotype turned up a few times. The chain employs TRBV27 and TRBJ2-7; TRBD1 matches at 8 bases. Germline assignment: CDR1 MNHEY and CDR2 SMNVEV (reference sequence). The CDR3 is 14 residues long. J lost 5 bases, V lost 7 bases, and 10 bases had no gene match. CDR3 bases: TGTGCCAGCACCCCAGGACAGGGCGTGGACGAGCAGTACTTC. It specifies CASTPGQGVDEQYF.

In its sample, this clonotype was seen many times. The chain links TRBV11-2 to TRBJ1-1, with 11 nucleotides matching TRBD1. The J segment lost 8 bases and the V segment lost 2 bases, leaving 13 bases of the junction unmatched. This CDR3 spans 17 amino acids. Germline CDR1 SGHAT, CDR2 FQNNGV. The DNA for the CDR3 is TGTGCCAGCAGCTTAATCCCTGGACAGGGGGCCCAGGGAGAAGCTTTCTTT. This gives the protein CASSLIPGQGAQGEAFF.

This clonotype was observed at least ten times. This rearrangement joins TRBV6-6 to TRBJ2-7; D possibly corresponds to TRBD1 (6 bases). Germline V gene lookup returns CDR1 MNHNY and CDR2 SVGAGI (reference sequence). Trimming took 6 bases from V and 3 from J, leaving 12 bases between them. The CDR3 has 13 residues. The CDR3 here is CASSDARGYEQYF. The DNA for the CDR3 is TGTGCCAGCAGCGATGCCAGGGGCTACGAGCAGTACTTC.

J is TRBJ1-3 and V is TRBV3-1; 8 bases are shared with TRBD1. Germline assignment: CDR1 LGHDT and CDR2 YNNKEL (reference sequence). V shed 3 bases, J shed 3 bases, and the junction held 7 bases outside the gene matches. The CDR3 runs 16 residues. Here the CDR3 reads CASSHWTGSVGNTIYF. In DNA, the CDR3 is TGTGCCAGCAGCCACTGGACAGGGAGTGTTGGAAACACCATATATTTT.

This clonotype was recorded many times. CDR3 coding DNA: TGTGCCAGCAATATTCCAGGGAGGGTTGAAAAACTGTTTTTT. Translated, it gives CASNIPGRVEKLFF. The chain joins TRBV12-3 or TRBV12-4 to TRBJ1-4, with D perhaps matching TRBD1 (5 bases). The CDR3 loop spans 14 amino acids. V was clipped by 7 bases and J by 7 bases, with 16 bases between them.

CDR3 protein: CASSQGLAGFTDTQYF. Here the CDR3 DNA reads TGTGCCAGCAGCCAGGGACTAGCGGGTTTCACAGATACGCAGTATTTT. The gene calls are TRBV5-5 and TRBJ2-3; 12 positions match TRBD2. The CDR3 has 16 residues. With 4 bases clipped from V and 2 bases from J, the junction kept 5 bases outside the gene matches. Germline assignment: CDR1 SGHKS and CDR2 YYEKEE (reference sequence). Based on the CDR3 plus reference TRBV5-5 and TRBJ2-3, the full variable domain is DAGVTQSPTHLIKTRGQQVTLRCSPISGHKSVSWYQQVLGQGPQFIFQYYEKEERGRGNFPDRFSARQFPNYSSELNVNALLLGDSALYLCASSQGLAGFTDTQYFGPGTRLTVL.

Ten or more counts support this clonotype. The J gene is TRBJ2-3, the V gene TRBV12-3 or TRBV12-4; D is unclear. This CDR3 contains 12 residues. V shed 3 bases and J shed 4 bases, with 5 bases lying between them. CDR3 coding DNA: TGTGCCAGCAGTTTTTGGCCAGATACGCAGTATTTT. Protein: CASSFWPDTQYF.

There are many counts of this clonotype. The V call is TRBV12-3 or TRBV12-4, the J call TRBJ2-1; D possibly corresponds to TRBD2 (6 bases). Between the trimmed V and J ends, which lost 0 bases and 8 bases, there was a span of 8 bases. This CDR3 has 13 amino acids. DNA for the CDR3: TGTGCCAGCAGTTTAGCCTGGGGGGATGAGCAGTTCTTC. It codes for CASSLAWGDEQFF.

This clonotype was counted only a few times. The J gene is TRBJ1-6, the V gene TRBV19; 8 positions match TRBD1. The CDR3 contains 17 residues. V dropped 3 bases and J dropped 4; count of bases not matched to a gene: 8. Germline loops: CDR1 LNHDA, CDR2 SQIVND (reference sequence). The CDR3 spells CASSIDGTGQYNSPLHF. The CDR3 DNA reads as TGTGCCAGTAGTATCGACGGGACAGGCCAATATAATTCACCCCTCCACTTT.

This clonotype was counted ten times or more. This sequence joins TRBV5-6 and TRBJ2-4; D uncertain. The V gene lost 1 base and the J gene lost 0 bases, with 14 bases spanning the gap. Germline CDR1 is SGHDT and CDR2 is YYEEEE. This CDR3 has 17 residues. This CDR3 reads CASSLSGSRPAKNIQYF. Here the CDR3 DNA reads TGTGCCAGCAGCTTGTCGGGTAGTCGCCCAGCCAAAAACATTCAGTACTTC.

This clonotype showed up many times. The J gene is TRBJ2-2, the V gene TRBV7-2; 7 nucleotides agree with TRBD2. Germline values: CDR1 SGHTA, CDR2 FQGNSA. The CDR3 runs 14 residues. Trimming removed 6 bases from V and 2 bases from J; junction bases left unmatched: 3. CDR3 residues: CASSWGGNTGELFF. CDR3 bases: TGTGCCAGCAGTTGGGGGGGTAACACCGGGGAGCTGTTTTTT.

This clonotype was seen ten or more times. J is TRBJ2-7 and V is TRBV11-2; 8 nucleotides line up with TRBD2. Germline loops: CDR1 SGHAT, CDR2 FQNNGV. The CDR3 consists of 15 residues. Trimming at V came to 5 bases and at J to 6 bases, leaving 12 bases not matched to a gene. This CDR3 reads CASSRWSQREREQYF. CDR3 nucleotides: TGTGCCAGCAGCCGTTGGAGCCAGCGGGAGCGCGAGCAGTACTTC. Full variable domain (missing parts from reference TRBV11-2 and TRBJ2-7): EAGVAQSPRYKIIEKRQSVAFWCNPISGHATLYWYQQILGQGPKLLIQFQNNGVVDDSQLPKDRFSAERLKGVDSTLKIQPAKLEDSAVYLCASSRWSQREREQYFGPGTRLTVT.

This clonotype has at least ten counts. The CDR3 protein is CASSKVTGRDGIYEQYF. CDR3 DNA sequence: TGTGCCAGCAGCAAAGTTACAGGACGCGACGGGATCTACGAGCAGTACTTC. This chain links TRBV21-1 with TRBJ2-7; the table's D gene call, TRBD1, was not cross checked with the DNA. TRBV21-1 is a recognized pseudogene. CDR3 size: 17 residues.

This clonotype came up many times. The V and J genes are TRBV4-1 and TRBJ2-1, with TRBD2 identical over 7 bases. Germline trimming cut 0 bases from V and 7 bases from J; bases unmatched to any gene: 9. Per germline, CDR1 MGHRA and CDR2 YSYEKL. The CDR3 is 16 residues long. CDR3 protein: CASSQDTSSGRNEQFF. The CDR3 DNA follows: TGCGCCAGCAGCCAAGATACGTCTAGCGGACGGAATGAGCAGTTCTTC.

This clonotype has at least ten counts. The chain uses TRBV3-1 and TRBJ2-3; D is undetermined. The CDR3 is made up of 11 amino acids. Per germline, CDR1 LGHDT and CDR2 YNNKEL (reference sequence). The V gene lost 6 bases and the J gene lost 4 bases, with 5 bases spanning the gap. The CDR3 loop is CASRQADTQYF. CDR3 nucleotides: TGTGCCAGCAGGCAGGCAGATACGCAGTATTTT.

Many counts were recorded for this clonotype. The gene calls are TRBV19 and TRBJ2-1, with D hard to call. The germline gives CDR1 LNHDA, CDR2 SQIVND (reference sequence). The V end lost 1 base, the J end lost 6 bases, and 13 bases lay between the germline ends. This CDR3 is built from 15 residues. CDR3 DNA: TGTGCCAGTAGTATAGGGCCTTCGCCGCTCAATGAGCAGTTCTTC. It translates to CASSIGPSPLNEQFF.